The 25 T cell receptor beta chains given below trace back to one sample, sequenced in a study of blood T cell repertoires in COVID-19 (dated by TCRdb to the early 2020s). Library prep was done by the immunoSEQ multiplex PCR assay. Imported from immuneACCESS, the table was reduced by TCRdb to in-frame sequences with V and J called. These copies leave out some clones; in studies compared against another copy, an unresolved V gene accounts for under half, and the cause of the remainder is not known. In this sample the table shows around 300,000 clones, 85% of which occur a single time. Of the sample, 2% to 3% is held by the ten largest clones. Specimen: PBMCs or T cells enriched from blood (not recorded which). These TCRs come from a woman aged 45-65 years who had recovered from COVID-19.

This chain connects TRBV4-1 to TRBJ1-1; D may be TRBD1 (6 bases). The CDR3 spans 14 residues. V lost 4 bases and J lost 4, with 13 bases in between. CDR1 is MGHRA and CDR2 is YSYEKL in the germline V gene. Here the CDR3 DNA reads TGCGCCAGCAGCCCCAGGGAAGGGGGCACTGAAGCTTTCTTT. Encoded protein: CASSPREGGTEAFF.

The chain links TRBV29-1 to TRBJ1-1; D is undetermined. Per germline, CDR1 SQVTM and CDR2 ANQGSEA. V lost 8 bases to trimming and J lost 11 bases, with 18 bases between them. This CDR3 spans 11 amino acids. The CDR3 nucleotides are TGCAGCTCCCAGGATGGTTCGTGGGCTTTCTTT. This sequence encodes CSSQDGSWAFF.

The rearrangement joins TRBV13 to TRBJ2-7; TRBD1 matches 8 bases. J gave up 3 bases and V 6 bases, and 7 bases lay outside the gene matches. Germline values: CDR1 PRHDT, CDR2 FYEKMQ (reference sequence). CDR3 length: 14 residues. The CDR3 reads CASSMVDRDYEQYF. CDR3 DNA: TGTGCCAGCAGTATGGTGGACAGGGACTACGAGCAGTACTTC.

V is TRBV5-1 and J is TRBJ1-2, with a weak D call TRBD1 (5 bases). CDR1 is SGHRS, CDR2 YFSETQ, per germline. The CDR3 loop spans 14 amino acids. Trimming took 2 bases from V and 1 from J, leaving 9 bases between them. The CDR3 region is CASSFGGINYGYTF. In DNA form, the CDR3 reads TGCGCCAGCAGCTTTGGGGGGATTAACTATGGCTACACCTTC. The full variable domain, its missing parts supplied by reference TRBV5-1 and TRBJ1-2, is KAGVTQTPRYLIKTRGQQVTLSCSPISGHRSVSWYQQTPGQGLQFLFEYFSETQRNKGNFPGRFSGRQFSNSRSEMNVSTLELGDSALYLCASSFGGINYGYTFGSGTRLTVV.

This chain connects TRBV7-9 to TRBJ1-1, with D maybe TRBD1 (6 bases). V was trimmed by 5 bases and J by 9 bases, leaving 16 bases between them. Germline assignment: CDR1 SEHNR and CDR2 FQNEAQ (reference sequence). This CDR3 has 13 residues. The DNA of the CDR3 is TGTGCCAGCAGCCCCCCACAGGGAATGCAAGCTTTCTTT. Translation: CASSPPQGMQAFF.

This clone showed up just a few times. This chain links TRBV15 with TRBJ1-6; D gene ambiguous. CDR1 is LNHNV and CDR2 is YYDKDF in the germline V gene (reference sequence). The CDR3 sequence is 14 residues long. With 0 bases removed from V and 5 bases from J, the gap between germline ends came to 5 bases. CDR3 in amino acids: CATSRDTDNSPLHF. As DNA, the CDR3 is TGTGCCACCAGCAGAGACACAGATAATTCACCCCTCCACTTT.

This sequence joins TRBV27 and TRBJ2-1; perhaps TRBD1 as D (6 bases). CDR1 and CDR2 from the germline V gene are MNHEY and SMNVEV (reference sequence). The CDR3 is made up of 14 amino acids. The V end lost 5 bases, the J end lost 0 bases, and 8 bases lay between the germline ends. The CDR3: CASSQGISYNEQFF. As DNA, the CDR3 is TGTGCCAGCAGTCAGGGGATCTCCTACAATGAGCAGTTCTTC.

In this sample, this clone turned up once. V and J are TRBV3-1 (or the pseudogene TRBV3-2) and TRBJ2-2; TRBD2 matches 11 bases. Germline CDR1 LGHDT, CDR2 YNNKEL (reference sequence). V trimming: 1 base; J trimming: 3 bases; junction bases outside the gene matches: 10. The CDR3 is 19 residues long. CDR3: CASSQGIYSGRGDTGELFF. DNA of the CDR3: TGTGCCAGCAGCCAAGGGATATATAGCGGGAGGGGCGACACCGGGGAGCTGTTTTTT.

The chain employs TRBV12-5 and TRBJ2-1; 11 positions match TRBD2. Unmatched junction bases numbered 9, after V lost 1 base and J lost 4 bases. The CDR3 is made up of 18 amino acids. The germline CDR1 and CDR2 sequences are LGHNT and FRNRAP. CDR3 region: CASGLGLSSGRVYNEQFF. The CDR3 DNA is TGTGCTAGTGGTTTGGGGCTCAGTAGCGGGAGGGTATACAATGAGCAGTTCTTC.

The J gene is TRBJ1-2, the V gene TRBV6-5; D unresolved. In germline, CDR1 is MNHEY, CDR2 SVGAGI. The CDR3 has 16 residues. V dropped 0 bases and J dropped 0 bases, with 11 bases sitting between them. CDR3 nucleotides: TGTGCCAGCAGTTACTCAAGGCAGGCTCCTAACTATGGCTACACCTTC. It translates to CASSYSRQAPNYGYTF.

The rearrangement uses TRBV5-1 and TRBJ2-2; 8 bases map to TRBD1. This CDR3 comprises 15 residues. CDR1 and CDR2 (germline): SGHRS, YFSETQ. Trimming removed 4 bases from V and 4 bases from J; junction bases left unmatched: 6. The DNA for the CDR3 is TGCGCCAGCAGCCATGGACAGGGCGGCACCGGGGAGCTGTTTTTT. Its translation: CASSHGQGGTGELFF.

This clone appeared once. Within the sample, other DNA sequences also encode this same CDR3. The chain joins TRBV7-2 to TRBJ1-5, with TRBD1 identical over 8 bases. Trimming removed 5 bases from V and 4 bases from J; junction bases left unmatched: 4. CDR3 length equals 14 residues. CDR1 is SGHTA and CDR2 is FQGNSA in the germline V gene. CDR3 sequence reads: CASSPGQGNQPQHF. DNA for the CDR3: TGTGCCAGCAGCCCAGGACAGGGTAATCAGCCCCAGCATTTT.

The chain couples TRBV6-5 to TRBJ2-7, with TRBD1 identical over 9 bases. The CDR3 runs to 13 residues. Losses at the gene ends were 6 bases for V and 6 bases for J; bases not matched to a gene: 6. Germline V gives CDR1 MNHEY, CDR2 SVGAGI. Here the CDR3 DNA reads TGTGCCAGCAGGCGGGACAGGGCGGGCGAGCAGTACTTC. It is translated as CASRRDRAGEQYF.

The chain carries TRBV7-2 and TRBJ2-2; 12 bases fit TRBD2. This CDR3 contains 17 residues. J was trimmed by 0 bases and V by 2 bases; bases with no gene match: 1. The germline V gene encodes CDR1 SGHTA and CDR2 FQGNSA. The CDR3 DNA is TGTGCCAGCAGCTTAACTAGCGGGGGGTCGAACACCGGGGAGCTGTTTTTT. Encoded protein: CASSLTSGGSNTGELFF.

The CDR3 is CASTTLGQGLQPQHF. Here the CDR3 DNA reads TGTGCCAGCACGACCTTAGGGCAGGGACTTCAGCCCCAGCATTTT. The rearrangement uses TRBV2 and TRBJ1-5, with D maybe TRBD1 (5 bases). Trimming pared 7 bases from V and 6 bases from J, leaving 19 bases between. Germline loops: CDR1 SNHLY, CDR2 FYNNEI. The CDR3 has 15 amino acids.

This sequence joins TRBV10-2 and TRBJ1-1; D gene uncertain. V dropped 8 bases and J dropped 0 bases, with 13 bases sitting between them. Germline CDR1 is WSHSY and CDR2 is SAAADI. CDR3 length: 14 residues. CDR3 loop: CASQLGGVNTEAFF. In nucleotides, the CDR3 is TGCGCCAGCCAGCTCGGCGGCGTGAACACTGAAGCTTTCTTT.

The CDR3, as DNA: TGTGCCAGTAGTCGACAGGCTTATAGCAATCAGCCCCAGCATTTT. This gives the protein CASSRQAYSNQPQHF. This chain uses TRBV19 with TRBJ1-5, with D possibly being TRBD1 (6 bases). The CDR3 has 15 amino acids. The ends were cut back, 5 bases at V and 0 bases at J, with 11 bases in the middle. Germline V gene data show CDR1 as LNHDA and CDR2 as SQIVND (reference sequence).

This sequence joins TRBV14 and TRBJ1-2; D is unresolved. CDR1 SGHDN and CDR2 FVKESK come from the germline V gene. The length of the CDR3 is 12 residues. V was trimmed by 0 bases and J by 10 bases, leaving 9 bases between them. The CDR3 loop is CASSQDNRYYTF. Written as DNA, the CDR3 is TGTGCCAGCAGCCAAGATAACAGATACTACACCTTC. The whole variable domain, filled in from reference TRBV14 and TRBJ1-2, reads EAGVTQFPSHSVIEKGQTVTLRCDPISGHDNLYWYRRVMGKEIKFLLHFVKESKQDESGMPNNRFLAERTGGTYSTLKVQPAELEDSGVYFCASSQDNRYYTFGSGTRLTVV.

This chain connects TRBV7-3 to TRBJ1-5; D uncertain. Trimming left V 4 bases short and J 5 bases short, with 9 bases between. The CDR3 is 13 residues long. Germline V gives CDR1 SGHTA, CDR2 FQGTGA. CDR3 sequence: CASSWTYDQPQHF. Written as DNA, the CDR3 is TGTGCCAGCAGCTGGACTTACGATCAGCCCCAGCATTTT.

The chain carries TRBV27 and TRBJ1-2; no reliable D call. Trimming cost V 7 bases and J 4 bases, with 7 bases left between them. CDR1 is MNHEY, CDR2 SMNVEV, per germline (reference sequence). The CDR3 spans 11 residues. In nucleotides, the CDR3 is TGTGCCAGCACCTCCTCCTATGGCTACACCTTC. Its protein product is CASTSSYGYTF.

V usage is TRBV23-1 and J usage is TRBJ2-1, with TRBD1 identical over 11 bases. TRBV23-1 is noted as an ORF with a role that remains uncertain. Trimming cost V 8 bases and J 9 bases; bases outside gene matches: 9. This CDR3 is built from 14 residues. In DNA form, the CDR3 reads TGCGCCAGCGGCTCAGGACAGGGGGCAGGTGAGCAGTTCTTC. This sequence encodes CASGSGQGAGEQFF.

CDR3 DNA: TGTGCCACCAAATTACCGGGACAGGTCCACGAGCAGTACTTC. Amino acids: CATKLPGQVHEQYF. The chain employs TRBV27 and TRBJ2-7; 8 bases line up with TRBD1. J gave up 5 bases and V 10 bases, and 13 bases lay outside the gene matches. Germline lookup yields CDR1 MNHEY and CDR2 SMNVEV (reference sequence). The CDR3 covers 14 residues.

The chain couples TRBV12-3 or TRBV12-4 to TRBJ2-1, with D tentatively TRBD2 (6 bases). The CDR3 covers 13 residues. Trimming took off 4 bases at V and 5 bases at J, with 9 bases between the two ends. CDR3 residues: CASSWRANNEQFF. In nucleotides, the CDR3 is TGTGCCAGCAGTTGGAGGGCGAACAATGAGCAGTTCTTC.

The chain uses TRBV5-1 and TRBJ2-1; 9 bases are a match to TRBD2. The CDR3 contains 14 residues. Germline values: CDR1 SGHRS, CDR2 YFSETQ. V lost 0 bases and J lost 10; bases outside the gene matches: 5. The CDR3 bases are TGCGCCAGCAGCTTGGTAGCGGGAGCGGGAGAGCAGTTCTTC. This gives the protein CASSLVAGAGEQFF.

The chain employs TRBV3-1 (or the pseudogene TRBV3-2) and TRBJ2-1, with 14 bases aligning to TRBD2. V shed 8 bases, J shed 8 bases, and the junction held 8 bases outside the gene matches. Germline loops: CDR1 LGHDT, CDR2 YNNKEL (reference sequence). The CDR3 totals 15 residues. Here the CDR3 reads CASWTGTSGSDEQFF. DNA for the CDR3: TGTGCCAGCTGGACCGGGACTAGCGGGAGTGATGAGCAGTTCTTC.